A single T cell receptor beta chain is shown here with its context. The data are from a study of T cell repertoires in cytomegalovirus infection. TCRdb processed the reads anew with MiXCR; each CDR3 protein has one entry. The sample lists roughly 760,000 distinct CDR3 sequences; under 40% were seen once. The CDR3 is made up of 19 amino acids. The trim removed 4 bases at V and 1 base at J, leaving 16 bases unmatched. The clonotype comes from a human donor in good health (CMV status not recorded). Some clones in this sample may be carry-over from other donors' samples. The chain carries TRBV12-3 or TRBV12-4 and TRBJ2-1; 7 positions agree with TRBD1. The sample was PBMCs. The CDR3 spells CASSSSSTGWVRSYNEQFF. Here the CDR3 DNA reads TGTGCCAGCAGTTCCTCATCGACAGGGTGGGTTAGGTCCTACAATGAGCAGTTCTTC.